This T cell receptor (beta chain) was observed in a study of blood T cells in healthy people across ages. Whole-study results and caveats: Per-million-T-cell TCR beta diversity fell roughly linearly with age.

This clonotype was detected only a few times. No antigen is known for it. Primed by a sample-barcoded 5' primer and a J-beta primer mix, a second PCR proceeded for about 6 to 11 cycles. Using its own MiXCR run on the 5' RACE reads, TCRdb lists one record per CDR3 protein. The sample lists more than 1.4 million distinct CDR3 sequences, around 42% seen once, with under 8% in the top ten. The CDR3 contains 15 residues. The chain carries TRBV21-1 and TRBJ2-1; TRBD1 is taken as the D call from the table, unchecked against the DNA. TRBV21-1 is shown as a pseudogene. The sample consisted of blood. This receptor was obtained from a woman between 18 and 29 years old in good health. The CDR3 bases are TGTGCCAGCGGGTCTCCCAGGGGAATACGGAATGAGCAGTTCTTC. Amino acids: CASGSPRGIRNEQFF.